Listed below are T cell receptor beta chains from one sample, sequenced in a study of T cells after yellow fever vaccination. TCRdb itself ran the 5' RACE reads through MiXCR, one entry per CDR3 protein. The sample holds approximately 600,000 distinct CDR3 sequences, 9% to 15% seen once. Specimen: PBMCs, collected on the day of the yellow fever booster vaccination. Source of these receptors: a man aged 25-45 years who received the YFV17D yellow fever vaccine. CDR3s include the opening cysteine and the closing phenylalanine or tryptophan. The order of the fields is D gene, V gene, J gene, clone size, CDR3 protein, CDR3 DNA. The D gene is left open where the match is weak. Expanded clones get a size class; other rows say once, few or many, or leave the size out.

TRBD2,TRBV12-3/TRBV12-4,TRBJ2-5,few,CASSLAQRLAFKETQYF,TGTGCCAGCAGTTTAGCGCAGCGACTAGCGTTCAAAGAGACCCAGTACTTC
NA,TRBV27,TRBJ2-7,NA,CASSRDANYEQYF,TGTGCCAGCAGTAGGGACGCCAACTACGAGCAGTACTTC
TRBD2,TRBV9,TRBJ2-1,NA,CASSATPGTSGDNEQFF,TGTGCCAGCAGCGCCACCCCCGGGACTAGCGGAGACAATGAGCAGTTCTTC
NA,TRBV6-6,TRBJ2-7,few,CASRGTYEQYF,TGTGCCAGCAGGGGCACCTACGAGCAGTACTTC
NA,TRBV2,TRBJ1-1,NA,CASRPDGDTEAFF,TGTGCCAGCAGGCCAGACGGGGACACTGAAGCTTTCTTT
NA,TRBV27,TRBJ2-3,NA,CASSLTASRGDTQYF,TGTGCCAGCAGTTTAACGGCTAGCAGAGGGGATACGCAGTATTTT
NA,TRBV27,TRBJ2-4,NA,CASSLSLKNIQYF,TGTGCCAGCAGTTTAAGTCTGAAAAACATTCAGTACTTC
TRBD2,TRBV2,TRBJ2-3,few,CASSELLTSVSTDTQYF,TGTGCCAGCAGTGAATTATTAACTAGCGTAAGCACAGATACGCAGTATTTT
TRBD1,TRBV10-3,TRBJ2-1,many,CAIKDSTGLDNEQFF,TGTGCCATCAAAGACTCGACAGGGTTGGACAATGAGCAGTTCTTC
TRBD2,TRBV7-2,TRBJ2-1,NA,CASSLGPSGSNEQFF,TGTGCCAGCAGCTTAGGGCCTAGCGGGAGTAATGAGCAGTTCTTC
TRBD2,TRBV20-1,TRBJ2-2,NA,CSARGEGGLANSGELFF,TGCAGTGCTAGGGGGGAAGGAGGACTAGCGAATTCCGGGGAGCTGTTTTTT
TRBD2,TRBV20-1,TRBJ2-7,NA,CSARPSGTSGRHYEQYF,TGCAGTGCTAGGCCTTCCGGGACTAGCGGCCGACACTACGAGCAGTACTTC
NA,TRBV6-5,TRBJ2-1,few,CASSYSASSYNEQFF,TGTGCCAGCAGTTACTCAGCGAGCTCCTACAATGAGCAGTTCTTC
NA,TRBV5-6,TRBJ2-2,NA,CASRVQGYQTGELFF,TGTGCCAGCAGAGTACAGGGTTATCAGACCGGGGAGCTGTTTTTT
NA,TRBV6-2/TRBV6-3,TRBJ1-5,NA,CASSYSREDNSNQPQHF,TGTGCCAGCAGTTACTCGAGGGAGGATAATAGCAATCAGCCCCAGCATTTT
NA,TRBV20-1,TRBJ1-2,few,CSARVRRGDGYTF,TGCAGTGCTAGAGTTCGCAGGGGCGATGGCTACACCTTC
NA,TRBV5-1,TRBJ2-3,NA,CASSAGQRDTQYF,TGCGCCAGCAGCGCGGGACAGAGGGATACGCAGTATTTT
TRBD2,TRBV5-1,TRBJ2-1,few,CASSTSGLYNEQFF,TGCGCCAGCAGCACTAGCGGGTTATACAATGAGCAGTTCTTC
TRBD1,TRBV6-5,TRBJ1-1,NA,CASSYGQALDTIEAFF,TGTGCCAGCAGTTACGGACAGGCCCTAGATACTATTGAAGCTTTCTTT
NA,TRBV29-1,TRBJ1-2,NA,CSVEDLGLPGGYTF,TGCAGCGTTGAAGATTTGGGCCTCCCTGGGGGCTACACCTTC
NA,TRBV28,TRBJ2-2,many,CASSGQPNTGELFF,TGTGCCAGCAGCGGACAGCCGAACACCGGGGAGCTGTTTTTT
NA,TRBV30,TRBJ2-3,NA,CAWGRWASTDTQYF,TGTGCCTGGGGACGGTGGGCTAGCACAGATACGCAGTATTTT
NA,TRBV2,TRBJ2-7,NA,CASKEHYYEQYF,TGTGCCTCCAAAGAGCATTACTACGAGCAGTACTTC
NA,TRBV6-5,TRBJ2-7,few,CASSYSGTAHEQYF,TGTGCCAGCAGTTACTCTGGGACGGCCCACGAGCAGTACTTC
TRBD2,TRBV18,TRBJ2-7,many,CASSPFSGRASALSYEQYF,TGTGCCAGCTCACCTTTTAGCGGGAGGGCCTCGGCTCTTTCCTACGAGCAGTACTTC
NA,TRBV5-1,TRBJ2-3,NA,CASSLVTSDTQYF,TGCGCCAGCAGCTTGGTCACATCAGATACGCAGTATTTT
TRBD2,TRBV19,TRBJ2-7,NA,CASSMFFGRTSGRIYEQYF,TGTGCCAGTAGTATGTTTTTCGGAAGGACTAGCGGGAGAATCTACGAGCAGTACTTC
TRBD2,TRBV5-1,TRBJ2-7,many,CASSGLAAYEQYF,TGCGCCAGCAGCGGACTAGCGGCGTACGAGCAGTACTTC